Below, 21 T cell receptor beta chains from the same sample are listed, as sequenced in a study of blood T cell repertoires in COVID-19. The assay was immunoSEQ multiplex PCR, and TCRdb's table has in-frame clones only and misses some. The sample yields roughly 50,000 clones, about nine tenths seen once. The sample taken for sequencing was peripheral blood. The origin of the receptors is a woman aged 60-70 years with active COVID-19.

The V and J genes are TRBV21-1 and TRBJ2-3; the listed D gene, TRBD2, was not tested against the DNA. TRBV21-1 is flagged as a pseudogene. The length of the CDR3 is 15 residues. CDR3: CASSIRGTSGDTQYF. In nucleotides, the CDR3 is TGTGCCAGCAGCATCCGAGGGACTAGCGGGGATACGCAGTATTTT.

The J gene is TRBJ2-3, the V gene TRBV7-8; a weak D match, TRBD1 (6 bases). V was trimmed by 0 bases and J by 6 bases, leaving 19 bases between them. This CDR3 is built from 17 residues. CDR1 is SGHVS and CDR2 is FQNEAQ in the germline V gene. CDR3 loop: CASSLAPTGIPRDTQYF. CDR3 DNA sequence: TGTGCCAGCAGCTTAGCCCCAACAGGGATCCCACGGGATACGCAGTATTTT.

The rearrangement uses TRBV7-2 and TRBJ2-1; TRBD1 might be the D (6 bases). Germline lookup yields CDR1 SGHTA and CDR2 FQGNSA. CDR3 size: 13 residues. V was cut by 5 bases and J by 4 bases, with 9 bases left in between. The CDR3 here is CASSLDRYNEQFF. DNA for the CDR3: TGTGCCAGCAGCCTGGACAGATACAATGAGCAGTTCTTC.

This clone was observed a few times. The chain has TRBV5-1 and TRBJ2-7; weak D call: TRBD1 (6 bases). Germline CDR1 SGHRS, CDR2 YFSETQ. The ends were cut back, 4 bases at V and 5 bases at J, with 13 bases in the middle. The CDR3 has 13 residues. For the CDR3, the DNA is TGCGCCAGCAGCGATCAGGGGTTGGACGAGCAGTACTTC. It translates to CASSDQGLDEQYF.

The chain carries TRBV11-2 and TRBJ2-7, with unresolved D. The germline V gene encodes CDR1 SGHAT and CDR2 FQNNGV. Deletions cut 3 bases from V and 4 bases from J, with 10 bases between. This CDR3 has 13 amino acids. The CDR3 coding sequence is TGTGCCAGCAGCTTGCGGCATACTTACGAGCAGTACTTC. Residues: CASSLRHTYEQYF. Full variable domain (missing parts from reference TRBV11-2 and TRBJ2-7): EAGVAQSPRYKIIEKRQSVAFWCNPISGHATLYWYQQILGQGPKLLIQFQNNGVVDDSQLPKDRFSAERLKGVDSTLKIQPAKLEDSAVYLCASSLRHTYEQYFGPGTRLTVT.

In its sample, this clone was seen once. This chain links TRBV4-3 with TRBJ1-4; a possible D gene is TRBD1 (5 bases). The germline V gene encodes CDR1 LGHNA and CDR2 YSLEER. The ends were cut back, 0 bases at V and 4 bases at J, with 9 bases in the middle. The CDR3 runs to 15 residues. The CDR3 loop is CASSQDGHLNEKLFF. CDR3 nucleotides: TGCGCCAGCAGCCAAGATGGACACCTTAATGAAAAACTGTTTTTT.

V is TRBV19 and J is TRBJ2-3, with 16 bases aligning to TRBD2. The CDR3 extends over 17 amino acids. The germline V gene encodes CDR1 LNHDA and CDR2 SQIVND (reference sequence). V gave up 4 bases and J gave up 4 bases; unmatched junction bases: 5. Here the CDR3 DNA reads TGTGCCAGTAGTAGACTCGGGACTAGCGGGGGGGCAGATACGCAGTATTTT. Translation gives CASSRLGTSGGADTQYF. The variable domain in full, with the rest retrieved from reference TRBV19 and TRBJ2-3, is DGGITQSPKYLFRKEGQNVTLSCEQNLNHDAMYWYRQDPGQGLRLIYYSQIVNDFQKGDIAEGYSVSREKKESFPLTVTSAQKNPTAFYLCASSRLGTSGGADTQYFGPGTRLTVL.

The gene calls are TRBV6-5 and TRBJ2-7; tentative D call: TRBD2 (5 bases). V dropped 4 bases and J dropped 0 bases, with 7 bases sitting between them. In germline, CDR1 is MNHEY, CDR2 SVGAGI. This CDR3 spans 13 amino acids. The DNA for the CDR3 is TGTGCCAGCAGTTGGAGGAGCTCCTACGAGCAGTACTTC. Its translation: CASSWRSSYEQYF.

This chain links TRBV29-1 with TRBJ2-3; 10 nucleotides line up with TRBD2. The CDR3 totals 15 residues. The germline gives CDR1 SQVTM, CDR2 ANQGSEA. With 7 bases clipped from V and 0 bases from J, the junction kept 7 bases outside the gene matches. CDR3 bases: TGCAGCGCAGGTACTAGCGGGGCTAGCACAGATACGCAGTATTTT. Its protein product is CSAGTSGASTDTQYF.

This clone was seen only once. The chain carries TRBV6-1 and TRBJ1-6, with D possibly TRBD1 on 5 matching bases. CDR3 length equals 14 residues. The germline V and J ends were trimmed by 3 bases and 7 bases, with 10 bases remaining between them. Per germline, CDR1 MNHNS and CDR2 SASEGT. The CDR3 region has the DNA TGTGCCAGCAGTGATGGGACTCGAAATTCACCCCTCCACTTT. Translation gives CASSDGTRNSPLHF.

This clone was observed a single time. The J gene is TRBJ1-1, the V gene TRBV7-9; D is uncertain. V dropped 1 base and J dropped 3 bases, with 15 bases sitting between them. The CDR3 sequence is 16 residues long. Germline-derived CDR1 and CDR2 are SEHNR and FQNEAQ (reference sequence). CDR3 region: CASSLGSPGWYTEAFF. CDR3 in DNA: TGTGCCAGCAGCTTAGGGTCTCCGGGGTGGTACACTGAAGCTTTCTTT.

V and J are TRBV4-3 and TRBJ1-2; 8 positions agree with TRBD1. This CDR3 spans 16 amino acids. Unmatched junction bases numbered 8, after V lost 1 base and J lost 4 bases. The germline V gene encodes CDR1 LGHNA and CDR2 YSLEER. Here the CDR3 reads CASSQGTGPNGYGYTF. CDR3 in DNA: TGCGCCAGCAGCCAAGGGACAGGGCCGAATGGCTATGGCTACACCTTC.

CDR3 sequence reads: CASSRSGARGDEQYF. The CDR3 nucleotides read TGCGCCAGCAGTCGTAGCGGGGCAAGGGGGGACGAGCAGTACTTC. The chain is built from TRBV5-1 and TRBJ2-7; 8 bases map to TRBD2. This CDR3 has 15 amino acids. Trimming cost V 5 bases and J 5 bases; bases outside gene matches: 12. Germline CDR1 reads SGHRS; CDR2 reads YFSETQ.

This rearrangement joins TRBV18 to TRBJ1-3; 8 nucleotides agree with TRBD1. V dropped 5 bases and J dropped 2; count of bases not matched to a gene: 5. This CDR3 is built from 15 residues. CDR1 KGHSH and CDR2 LQKENI come from the germline V gene. As DNA, the CDR3 is TGTGCCAGCTCAGCAACAGGGGGAGCTGGAAACACCATATATTTT. Amino acids: CASSATGGAGNTIYF.

The chain joins TRBV11-1 to TRBJ2-1; 11 nucleotides line up with TRBD2. Germline V CDR1 and CDR2: SGHAT, FQDESV (reference sequence). The CDR3 has 16 amino acids. Trimming cost V 4 bases and J 2 bases; bases outside gene matches: 4. The CDR3 sequence is CASSSTTSGAYNEQFF. The CDR3 DNA sequence: TGTGCCAGCAGCTCCACGACTAGCGGGGCCTACAATGAGCAGTTCTTC.

This chain connects TRBV5-8 to TRBJ1-4, with D perhaps TRBD1 (6 bases). This CDR3 region has 15 residues. The germline gives CDR1 SGHTS, CDR2 YDEGEE. Trimming pared 5 bases from V and 3 bases from J, leaving 14 bases between. The chain's CDR3 is CASSTTGLANEKLFF. The CDR3 nucleotides are TGTGCCAGCAGTACTACAGGGTTGGCTAATGAAAAACTGTTTTTT.

This chain links TRBV9 with TRBJ1-2; D is ambiguous. V lost 3 bases and J lost 0, with 12 bases in between. Germline assignment: CDR1 SGDLS and CDR2 YYNGEE. This CDR3 is built from 15 residues. CDR3 sequence (DNA): TGTGCCAGCAGCGCGGCTAGTTCGGCTAACTATGGCTACACCTTC. It yields the protein CASSAASSANYGYTF.

The rearrangement uses TRBV6-5 and TRBJ2-7; the D is unclear. Trimming removed 6 bases from V and 0 bases from J, with 12 bases in between. CDR3 length: 14 amino acids. CDR1 MNHEY and CDR2 SVGAGI come from the germline V gene. CDR3 region: CASSTDGYSYEQYF. The CDR3 DNA reads TGTGCCAGCAGCACCGACGGGTACTCCTACGAGCAGTACTTC.

The V gene is TRBV28, the J gene TRBJ1-1; tentative D call: TRBD1 (6 bases). The CDR3 length is 15 residues. The V end lost 3 bases, the J end lost 1 base, and 12 bases lay between the germline ends. Germline V gives CDR1 MDHEN, CDR2 SYDVKM. The CDR3 nucleotides are TGTGCCAGCAGTTTTAGCTTAGGGGGGAACACTGAAGCTTTCTTT. This encodes CASSFSLGGNTEAFF.

The rearrangement joins TRBV6-5 to TRBJ1-1, with D unresolved. The CDR3 is made up of 12 amino acids. Trimming removed 7 bases from V and 5 bases from J, with 11 bases in between. Germline V lookup: CDR1 MNHEY, CDR2 SVGAGI. The DNA of the CDR3 is TGTGCCAGCACCAACTCCGGGACTGAAGCTTTCTTT. Its protein is CASTNSGTEAFF.

The chain links TRBV19 to TRBJ2-5; TRBD2 might be the D (5 bases). The CDR3 runs 13 residues. Germline CDR1 is LNHDA and CDR2 is SQIVND (reference sequence). V was trimmed by 3 bases and J by 5 bases, leaving 10 bases between them. This chain's CDR3 is CASSINRGETQYF. The CDR3 DNA reads as TGTGCCAGTAGTATCAACCGAGGGGAGACCCAGTACTTC.